This T cell receptor beta chain emerged from a study of shared clonotypes between healthy human individuals. Broader study findings: Estimated richness values were generally larger in naive subsets than in memory subsets. The study found roughly 5% of naive CD4 clonotypes shared across a handful of donors.

Each replicate PCR on the sorted subsets used roughly 210 ng DNA (roughly 30,000 T cell genomes). The data were produced by immunoSEQ multiplex PCR, yet TCRdb's version contains in-frame clones alone and is incomplete. The data hold 2 million to 2.5 million clones, with approximately 93% observed a single time. On this clone: Its antigen is currently unknown.

Trimming pared 5 bases from V and 1 base from J, leaving 16 bases between. Per the germline V gene, CDR1 is SGHRS and CDR2 is YFSETQ. The CDR3 covers 16 residues. The chain has TRBV5-1 and TRBJ2-1; possibly TRBD2 for D (6 bases). The TCR sequence derives from a young man in good health. Some clones in this sample may be carry-over from other donors' samples. The sequenced sample consisted of naive CD4+ T cells from PBMCs. Subset meaning: CD45RA+ positively selected. CDR3 sequence reads: CASRGGALPSYNEQFF. Here the CDR3 DNA reads TGCGCCAGCAGGGGCGGGGCCCTGCCATCCTACAATGAGCAGTTCTTC.